The 24 T cell receptor beta chains presented below share a single source sample, sequenced in a study of blood T cell repertoires in COVID-19. TCRdb keeps only in-frame clones here, not all; method: immunoSEQ multiplex PCR. The sample yields roughly 100,000 clones, 75% to 95% seen once. The sample taken for sequencing was peripheral blood. The receptors were gathered from a man younger than 35 with acute or convalescent COVID-19.

This clone was counted between two and nine times. This chain uses TRBV3-1 (or the pseudogene TRBV3-2) with TRBJ2-2, with TRBD2 matching 9 bases. The CDR3 runs 14 residues. CDR1 and CDR2 (germline): LGHDT, YNNKEL (reference sequence). The V segment lost 7 bases and the J segment 6 bases; nucleotides outside the gene matches: 6. The CDR3 loop is CASISSGEPGELFF. The CDR3 region has the DNA TGTGCCAGCATCTCTAGCGGGGAACCCGGGGAGCTGTTTTTT.

This clone was detected once. V is TRBV5-1 and J is TRBJ1-1; D call uncertain. CDR3 length: 13 amino acids. V dropped 4 bases and J dropped 0 bases, with 7 bases sitting between them. Per germline, CDR1 SGHRS and CDR2 YFSETQ. CDR3 region: CASSRVMNTEAFF. The CDR3 bases are TGCGCCAGCAGCCGGGTAATGAACACTGAAGCTTTCTTT.

As to this clone: This same CDR3 is encoded by further DNA sequences in the sample. The V and J genes are TRBV5-1 and TRBJ2-3; 11 bases line up with TRBD2. The V gene end was trimmed by 2 bases and the J gene end by 2 bases; junction bases not matched to a gene: 7. The CDR3 totals 17 residues. CDR1 is SGHRS, CDR2 YFSETQ, per germline. In nucleotides, the CDR3 is TGCGCCAGCAGCTTCCCTCTAGCGGGGGGCCCCACAGATACGCAGTATTTT. This codes for CASSFPLAGGPTDTQYF. Supplemented by reference TRBV5-1 and TRBJ2-3, the full variable domain reads KAGVTQTPRYLIKTRGQQVTLSCSPISGHRSVSWYQQTPGQGLQFLFEYFSETQRNKGNFPGRFSGRQFSNSRSEMNVSTLELGDSALYLCASSFPLAGGPTDTQYFGPGTRLTVL.

The V and J genes are TRBV9 and TRBJ1-2, with 7 bases that match TRBD1. V gave up 3 bases and J gave up 2 bases; unmatched junction bases: 4. The CDR3 has 14 residues. The germline V gene has CDR1 SGDLS and CDR2 YYNGEE. The CDR3 is CASSAPGQNYGYTF. CDR3 coding DNA: TGTGCCAGCAGCGCGCCGGGACAGAACTATGGCTACACCTTC.

The chain couples TRBV6-1 to TRBJ1-6, with a possible D match to TRBD1 (5 bases). Germline CDR1 MNHNS, CDR2 SASEGT. V shed 2 bases and J shed 7 bases, with 9 bases lying between them. The CDR3 extends over 14 amino acids. CDR3 DNA sequence: TGTGCCAGCAGTGAATGGAGGGGAAATTCACCCCTCCACTTT. This gives the protein CASSEWRGNSPLHF.

The chain recombines TRBV6-5 with TRBJ1-2; D call uncertain. Germline-derived CDR1 and CDR2 are MNHEY and SVGAGI. V lost 2 bases, J lost 3 bases, and 13 bases lay in between. CDR3 length equals 15 residues. CDR3 sequence reads: CASSYQPAGHYGYTF. CDR3 sequence (DNA): TGTGCCAGCAGTTACCAACCGGCAGGCCACTATGGCTACACCTTC.

The gene calls are TRBV19 and TRBJ1-4; weak D call: TRBD1 (5 bases). In germline, CDR1 is LNHDA, CDR2 SQIVND (reference sequence). The CDR3 covers 11 residues. Deletions cut 7 bases from V and 11 bases from J, with 11 bases between. CDR3 amino acids: CASMNGGKLFF. CDR3 sequence (DNA): TGTGCCAGTATGAACGGGGGGAAACTGTTTTTT.

The chain has TRBV6-6 and TRBJ1-3; 7 nucleotides align to TRBD1. CDR1 and CDR2 (germline): MNHNY, SVGAGI (reference sequence). The length of the CDR3 is 15 residues. V lost 0 bases and J lost 4; bases outside the gene matches: 3. CDR3 nucleotides: TGTGCCAGCAGTTACTCATCGACAGGGGGAAACACCATATATTTT. Its protein product is CASSYSSTGGNTIYF.

In DNA, the CDR3 is TGCGCCAGCAGCAGGTTGGTGGTTCTAGCGGGCCCCCCCTCCTACAATGAGCAGTTCTTC. Residues: CASSRLVVLAGPPSYNEQFF. The chain joins TRBV5-1 to TRBJ2-1; TRBD2 aligns across 8 bases. V dropped 4 bases and J dropped 0; count of bases not matched to a gene: 18. CDR1 and CDR2 (germline): SGHRS, YFSETQ. The length of the CDR3 is 20 residues. The entire variable domain, with the rest obtained from reference TRBV5-1 and TRBJ2-1, is as follows: KAGVTQTPRYLIKTRGQQVTLSCSPISGHRSVSWYQQTPGQGLQFLFEYFSETQRNKGNFPGRFSGRQFSNSRSEMNVSTLELGDSALYLCASSRLVVLAGPPSYNEQFFGPGTRLTVL.

CDR3 residues: CASSIRDSTYNEQFF. Here the CDR3 DNA reads TGTGCCAGCAGCATCCGGGACAGTACCTACAATGAGCAGTTCTTC. The chain joins TRBV9 to TRBJ2-1; the match to TRBD1 covers 7 bases. This CDR3 has 15 residues. V dropped 4 bases and J dropped 2; count of bases not matched to a gene: 6. CDR1 and CDR2 from the germline V gene are SGDLS and YYNGEE.

The J gene is TRBJ1-2, the V gene TRBV25-1, with TRBD1 as a possible D gene (5 bases). CDR3 length equals 15 residues. From germline, CDR1 is MGHDK and CDR2 SYGVNS. The ends were cut back, 0 bases at V and 5 bases at J, with 13 bases in the middle. The CDR3 protein is CASSEYQGTGYGYTF. The CDR3 nucleotides are TGTGCCAGCAGTGAATATCAGGGAACTGGATATGGCTACACCTTC.

Comment on this clone: Other DNA variants within this sample encode the same CDR3. J is TRBJ2-5 and V is TRBV14, with no clear D. Trimming stripped 1 base from V and 5 bases from J, with 5 bases between. This CDR3 region has 12 residues. Germline loops: CDR1 SGHDN, CDR2 FVKESK. CDR3 amino acids: CASSQVRETQYF. The CDR3 DNA sequence: TGTGCCAGCAGCCAAGTCCGGGAGACCCAGTACTTC. Looking up the rest from reference TRBV14 and TRBJ2-5 gives the full variable domain: EAGVTQFPSHSVIEKGQTVTLRCDPISGHDNLYWYRRVMGKEIKFLLHFVKESKQDESGMPNNRFLAERTGGTYSTLKVQPAELEDSGVYFCASSQVRETQYFGPGTRLLVL.

The CDR3, as DNA: TGCGCCAGCAGCCGCCCGGGACAGGGGGAGGATGGCTACACCTTC. Its translation is CASSRPGQGEDGYTF. The rearrangement uses TRBV5-1 and TRBJ1-2; 11 bases line up with TRBD1. Germline CDR1 reads SGHRS; CDR2 reads YFSETQ. The V segment lost 4 bases and the J segment 6 bases; nucleotides outside the gene matches: 8. This CDR3 spans 15 amino acids. Full variable domain (rest looked up from reference TRBV5-1 and TRBJ1-2): KAGVTQTPRYLIKTRGQQVTLSCSPISGHRSVSWYQQTPGQGLQFLFEYFSETQRNKGNFPGRFSGRQFSNSRSEMNVSTLELGDSALYLCASSRPGQGEDGYTFGSGTRLTVV.

CDR3 in DNA: TGTGCTAGTGGTCCGGGACAGCAAATCGCTGAAGCTTTCTTT. Translation gives CASGPGQQIAEAFF. This chain joins TRBV12-5 and TRBJ1-1; 7 bases agree with TRBD1. J was trimmed by 6 bases and V by 5 bases; bases with no gene match: 9. The V gene's germline CDR1 is LGHNT and CDR2 FRNRAP. The CDR3 consists of 14 residues.

This sequence joins TRBV19 and TRBJ2-1, with D possibly matching TRBD1 (5 bases). The germline CDR1 and CDR2 sequences are LNHDA and SQIVND (reference sequence). V dropped 4 bases and J dropped 9 bases, with 16 bases sitting between them. The CDR3 length is 14 residues. The CDR3 loop is CASSTLDGQGEQFF. The CDR3 coding sequence is TGTGCCAGTAGTACCCTCGACGGGCAGGGTGAGCAGTTCTTC.

V is TRBV5-1 and J is TRBJ1-1, with D maybe TRBD1 (5 bases). CDR3 size: 15 residues. V was clipped by 0 bases and J by 0 bases, with 9 bases between them. Germline V lookup: CDR1 SGHRS, CDR2 YFSETQ. CDR3 DNA sequence: TGCGCCAGCAGCTTGGGGGCAGGGATGAACACTGAAGCTTTCTTT. This encodes CASSLGAGMNTEAFF.

The chain joins TRBV6-5 to TRBJ1-1; 8 nucleotides agree with TRBD1. The germline V gene encodes CDR1 MNHEY and CDR2 SVGAGI. Trimming at V came to 7 bases and at J to 3 bases, leaving 10 bases not matched to a gene. The CDR3 covers 15 residues. The CDR3 nucleotides are TGTGCCAGCAACGAACCGGGACAGGCGGACACTGAAGCTTTCTTT. Its translation is CASNEPGQADTEAFF.

V is TRBV5-8 and J is TRBJ1-3, with TRBD1 matching over 8 bases. The germline CDR1 and CDR2 sequences are SGHTS and YDEGEE. J was trimmed by 5 bases and V by 4 bases; bases with no gene match: 5. This CDR3 is built from 14 residues. CDR3 region: CASSPDRGRNTIYF. CDR3 sequence (DNA): TGTGCCAGCAGCCCTGACAGGGGAAGAAACACCATATATTTT.

The rearrangement joins TRBV7-9 to TRBJ2-3, with D uncertain. The CDR3 has 15 amino acids. Trimming pared 1 base from V and 4 bases from J, leaving 12 bases between. Germline CDR1 and CDR2: SEHNR and FQNEAQ (reference sequence). CDR3 DNA: TGTGCCAGCAGCTTAGTGACCGGGTTCGCAGATACGCAGTATTTT. It is translated as CASSLVTGFADTQYF. Full variable domain (rest looked up from reference TRBV7-9 and TRBJ2-3): DTGVSQNPRHKITKRGQNVTFRCDPISEHNRLYWYRQTLGQGPEFLTYFQNEAQLEKSRLLSDRFSAERPKGSFSTLEIQRTEQGDSAMYLCASSLVTGFADTQYFGPGTRLTVL.

J is TRBJ1-4 and V is TRBV4-1; D call uncertain. Germline V gene data show CDR1 as MGHRA and CDR2 as YSYEKL. This CDR3 has 17 amino acids. The V end was cut by 0 bases, the J end by 0 bases, with 11 bases between. CDR3: CASSQDVAPATNEKLFF. The CDR3 nucleotides read TGCGCCAGCAGCCAAGACGTGGCCCCCGCAACTAATGAAAAACTGTTTTTT.

This clone was observed a few times. The chain couples TRBV27 to TRBJ2-7; 9 nucleotides agree with TRBD1. The germline V gene encodes CDR1 MNHEY and CDR2 SMNVEV (reference sequence). This CDR3 is 15 amino acids long. The trim removed 6 bases at V and 5 bases at J, leaving 11 bases unmatched. The CDR3 here is CASRLDRGAGDEQYF. In DNA, the CDR3 is TGTGCCAGCAGATTGGACAGGGGAGCAGGGGACGAGCAGTACTTC.

This clone was observed a single time. This specimen includes other DNA sequences encoding the same CDR3. V and J are TRBV19 and TRBJ2-1; 12 positions match TRBD2. CDR3 length: 15 amino acids. V lost 1 base to trimming and J lost 7 bases; unmatched junction nucleotides: 2. CDR1 is LNHDA and CDR2 is SQIVND in the germline V gene (reference sequence). CDR3 DNA sequence: TGTGCCAGTAGTATAGGACTAGCGGGAGTGAATGAGCAGTTCTTC. Translating gives CASSIGLAGVNEQFF.

The chain joins TRBV5-6 to TRBJ1-6; D is undetermined. The germline CDR1 and CDR2 sequences are SGHDT and YYEEEE. This CDR3 is 13 amino acids long. The ends were cut back, 2 bases at V and 5 bases at J, with 5 bases in the middle. CDR3: CASSFQDNSPLHF. In DNA form, the CDR3 reads TGTGCCAGCAGCTTCCAGGATAATTCACCCCTCCACTTT.

Of note for this clone: The identical CDR3 is also encoded by other nucleotide sequences in the sample. The chain has TRBV5-4 and TRBJ2-3; TRBD2 aligns across 11 bases. Germline V gene sequence: CDR1 SGHNT, CDR2 YYREEE (reference sequence). V lost 0 bases, J lost 6 bases, and 6 bases stayed unmatched. The CDR3 totals 16 residues. The CDR3 reads CASSLETSGVRDTQYF. The CDR3 nucleotides are TGTGCCAGCAGCTTGGAGACTAGCGGGGTTCGGGATACGCAGTATTTT.